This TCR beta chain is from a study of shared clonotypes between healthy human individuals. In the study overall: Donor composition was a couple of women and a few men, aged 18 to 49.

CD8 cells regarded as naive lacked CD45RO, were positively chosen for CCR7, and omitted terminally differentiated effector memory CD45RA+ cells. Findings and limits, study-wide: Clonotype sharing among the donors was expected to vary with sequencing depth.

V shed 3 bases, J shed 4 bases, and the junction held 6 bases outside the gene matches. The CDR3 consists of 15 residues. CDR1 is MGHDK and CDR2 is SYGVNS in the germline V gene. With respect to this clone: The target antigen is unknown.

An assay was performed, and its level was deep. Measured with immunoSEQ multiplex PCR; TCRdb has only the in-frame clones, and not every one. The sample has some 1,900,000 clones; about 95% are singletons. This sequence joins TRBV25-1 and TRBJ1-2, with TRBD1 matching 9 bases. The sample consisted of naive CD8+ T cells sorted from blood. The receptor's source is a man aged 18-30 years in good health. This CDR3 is CASSDQGQGLYGYTF. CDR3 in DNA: TGTGCCAGCAGTGACCAGGGACAGGGCCTCTATGGCTACACCTTC.